Listed below are T cell receptor beta chains from one sample, sequenced in a study of cytomegalovirus exposure and HLA in healthy donors. Using immunoSEQ multiplex PCR, the repertoire was profiled, and TCRdb retains in-frame clones only, with some absent. The data contain about 210,000 clones, approximately 83% of them singletons. What was sequenced was PBMCs. The source of these receptors is a woman aged 50 to 60 in good health and CMV-seropositive. Each CDR3 is given without its conserved first and last residue. A D gene is named only where the DNA matches it firmly. Clone sizes are given selectively: once, few, many, or a class where the clone is expanded.

D,V,size,J,CDR3
TRBD2,TRBV5-4,-,TRBJ2-2,ASSGTSGGTGELF
TRBD1,TRBV7-2,-,TRBJ2-7,ASSVRTGGSYEQY
-,TRBV19,-,TRBJ1-2,ASSISYEIAGDEGYT
-,TRBV2,once,TRBJ2-3,ATPVGGPRDTQY
-,TRBV4-3,-,TRBJ2-1,ASSQDPSSKEQF
TRBD2,TRBV9,-,TRBJ2-1,ASSVGIAGGTDEQF
-,TRBV15,-,TRBJ1-2,ATSRQGRSHNGYT
-,TRBV28,few,TRBJ1-2,ASSLGGFGGYT
-,TRBV5-6,-,TRBJ2-3,ASSSRAGLTDTQY
-,TRBV7-2,-,TRBJ2-2,ASSPRQAVTGELF
-,TRBV6-5,-,TRBJ1-1,ASSRGGEFTEAF
-,TRBV28,-,-,ASSYPGYEQY
-,TRBV9,few,TRBJ1-1,ASSVEGSGIREAF
TRBD1,TRBV6-6,-,-,ASSYSGQGSYEQY
-,TRBV4-1,-,TRBJ2-3,ASSQDPAPDTQY
-,TRBV4-3,-,TRBJ2-6,ASSQDPGSGPNVLT
TRBD1,TRBV2,-,TRBJ1-2,ASRPRQGHGYT
TRBD1,TRBV18,once,TRBJ1-5,ASSRQGGVLQPQH